The rows below give T cell receptor beta chains drawn from one sample of a study of breast tumors, draining lymph nodes, adjacent tissues. TCRdb re-called the multiplex PCR reads with MiXCR, one entry per CDR3 protein. The sample has roughly 14,000 distinct CDR3 sequences, around 47% seen once. The sequenced sample consisted of tumor-adjacent breast tissue. The receptors come from a female donor with breast cancer. Some clones in this sample may be carry-over from other donors' samples. Both conserved end residues are part of each CDR3. D genes are given only for firm matches. The listing skips clone size in some rows; elsewhere it reads once, few, many or a size class.

j_gene	d_gene	v_gene	abundance	CDR3nt	CDR3aa
TRBJ2-1	NA	TRBV28	many	TGTGCCAGCAGTTCTCCGGACCCTCGGGGGCACAATGAGCAGTTCTTC	CASSSPDPRGHNEQFF
TRBJ2-5	NA	TRBV5-8	many	TGTGCCAGCAGCCGGTGGGGAAGGGAAGAGACCCAGTACTTC	CASSRWGREETQYF
TRBJ1-2	NA	TRBV3-1	many	TGTGCCAGCAGCCAAGGGTGGGGTTACACCTTC	CASSQGWGYTF
TRBJ2-7	NA	TRBV27	NA	TGTGCCAGCAGTACCGGGAAGGTTAGGAGCGAGCAGTACTTC	CASSTGKVRSEQYF
TRBJ1-1	TRBD1	TRBV16	NA	TGTGCCAGCAGCCAAGCGGACAGGGGTGCAGCTTCCTTT	CASSQADRGAASF
TRBJ1-3	NA	TRBV6-1	NA	TGTGCCAGCACTGAAAAAAGGCGGTCTGGAAACACCATATATTTT	CASTEKRRSGNTIYF
TRBJ2-3	TRBD2	TRBV7-3	NA	TGTGCCAGCAGCTCTGCGACTAGCGGGACGGATACGCAGTATTTT	CASSSATSGTDTQYF
TRBJ1-6	NA	TRBV11-2	medium-sized	TGTGCCAGCAGCTTAGATTACCGGACAGCCACCGGGTCACCCCTCCACTTT	CASSLDYRTATGSPLHF
TRBJ2-5	TRBD1	TRBV5-6	large	TGTGCCAGCAGCTTGAGGGGGCGAGAGCCATACTTC	CASSLRGREPYF
TRBJ1-6	TRBD1	TRBV10-3	NA	TGTGCCATCAGGCCGGGGACAGGGAATAATTCACCCCTCCACTTT	CAIRPGTGNNSPLHF
TRBJ2-7	NA	TRBV25-1	NA	TGTGCCAGCAGTGGCTCATCCTTCGAGCAGTACTTC	CASSGSSFEQYF
TRBJ1-1	NA	TRBV6-5	NA	TGTGCCAGCAGTTACCTTAACAAGAACACTGAAGCTTTCTTT	CASSYLNKNTEAFF
TRBJ1-2	NA	TRBV4-3	medium-sized	TGCGCCAGCAGCCCCAGGAGGACAGCTAACTATGGCTACACCTTC	CASSPRRTANYGYTF
TRBJ2-3	NA	TRBV6-5	NA	TGTGCCAGCAGAGGGGCGAGAGATACGCAGTATTTT	CASRGARDTQYF
TRBJ2-5	NA	TRBV14	many	TGTGCCAGCAGCCAAGGTACCGTTTCCCGGACGCAAGAGACCCAGTACTTC	CASSQGTVSRTQETQYF
TRBJ2-3	TRBD1	TRBV18	NA	TGTGCCAGCTCACCGACAGGGGGCGTATCAGATACGCAGTATTTT	CASSPTGGVSDTQYF
TRBJ1-3	TRBD1	TRBV12-3/TRBV12-4	once	TGTGCCAGCAGTTTTGGGACAGGGCGAGGAAACACCATATATTTT	CASSFGTGRGNTIYF
TRBJ2-1	TRBD2	TRBV10-3	many	TGTGCCATCAGTGAAGGGACTAGCACCTACTACAATGAGCAGTTCTTC	CAISEGTSTYYNEQFF
TRBJ2-5	TRBD2	TRBV4-1	once	TGCGCCAGCAGCCAAGATCAGGGGACTAGCGGTGAGACCCAGTACTTC	CASSQDQGTSGETQYF
TRBJ2-7	TRBD2	TRBV5-1	NA	TGCGCCAGCAGCTTCGGCGGGGGGGTTGGGAACGAGCAGTACTTC	CASSFGGGVGNEQYF
TRBJ2-5	TRBD2	TRBV5-1	few	TGCGCCAGCAGCACAGAGCGGGGGAGATTCCAAGAGGCCCAGTACTTC	CASSTERGRFQEAQYF
TRBJ2-5	NA	TRBV6-1	many	TGTGCCAGCAACACAGGGAGTGAGACCCAGTACTTC	CASNTGSETQYF
TRBJ2-1	NA	TRBV5-4	NA	TGTGCCAGCAGCTCCCCCGGGCCGGCAGCTTACAATGAGCAGTTCTTC	CASSSPGPAAYNEQFF
TRBJ1-2	NA	TRBV29-1	many	TGCAGCGTTGATATCAGGGGTATCAGGGGCTACACCTTC	CSVDIRGIRGYTF
TRBJ2-1	NA	TRBV5-1	NA	TGCGCCAGCAGCGGGGGGCCCGGTGAGCAGTTCTTC	CASSGGPGEQFF
TRBJ2-5	NA	TRBV12-3/TRBV12-4	NA	TGTGCCAGCAGTTTTAAGGGAGAGACCCAGTACTTC	CASSFKGETQYF
TRBJ2-3	TRBD2	TRBV6-4	NA	TGTGCCAGCAGCCTGACTAGCGGGGGGTGGGGCACAGATACGCAGTATTTT	CASSLTSGGWGTDTQYF
TRBJ2-1	NA	TRBV5-1	NA	TGCGCCAGCAGCCCGGGAGCCTACAATGAGCAGTTCTTC	CASSPGAYNEQFF
TRBJ1-2	NA	TRBV6-5	NA	TGTGCCAGCAGCTTAACAGGACCCCTCATCTATGGCTATACCTTC	CASSLTGPLIYGYTF
TRBJ1-2	NA	TRBV20-1	many	TGCAGTGCTGAGATGCCCGGGGAAGGGGTCCGTAACTATGGCTACACCTTC	CSAEMPGEGVRNYGYTF
TRBJ1-4	NA	TRBV9	NA	TGTGCCAGCAGCGTAAGGGTAGGCAGGGAAGGGGAAAAACTGTTTTTT	CASSVRVGREGEKLFF
TRBJ1-2	NA	TRBV30	NA	TGTGCCTGGAGTGTACCGGCACGCTATGGCTACACCTTC	CAWSVPARYGYTF
TRBJ2-2	NA	TRBV5-4	NA	TGTGCCAGCAGCCTGAGCCGAGGGCGGACCGGGGAGCTGCTTTTT	CASSLSRGRTGELLF
TRBJ2-3	NA	TRBV20-1	NA	TGCAGTGCTACTGATAGGAGGGGCCGCACAGATACGCAGTATTTT	CSATDRRGRTDTQYF
TRBJ2-7	TRBD1	TRBV2	NA	TGTGCCAGCAGTGAACCAGGGGGAAACGAGCAGTACTTC	CASSEPGGNEQYF
TRBJ2-1	TRBD2	TRBV7-3	many	TGTGCCAGCAGCTTAATACCCGGACTAGCGGGAGGTCAATGGTACAATGAGCAGTTCTTC	CASSLIPGLAGGQWYNEQFF
TRBJ2-1	NA	TRBV20-1	NA	TGCAGTGCTAGTCAGCCAGGGGGAGGGAATGAGCAGTTCTTC	CSASQPGGGNEQFF
TRBJ2-5	NA	TRBV14	NA	TGTGCCAGCAGCCAGGAGGGACCACGCGGGGTAGAGACCCAGTACTTC	CASSQEGPRGVETQYF
TRBJ2-3	NA	TRBV7-9	many	TGTGCCAGCAGCTTAGTTGGCAGCACTGGAGGCGCAGATCCGCAGTATTTT	CASSLVGSTGGADPQYF
TRBJ2-7	NA	TRBV12-5	once	TGTGCTAGTGGGAAAACCGGACAGGGAGGGTCCTACGAGCAGTACTTC	CASGKTGQGGSYEQYF
TRBJ2-2	NA	TRBV19	NA	TGTGCCAGTAGTATGCCGGGGACCGGGGAGCTGTTTTTT	CASSMPGTGELFF
TRBJ2-1	NA	TRBV11-2	many	TGTGCCAGCAGCTTAGAGGGGGGCCGGAACAATGAGCAGTTCTTC	CASSLEGGRNNEQFF
TRBJ2-2	TRBD1	TRBV6-1	many	TGTGCCAGCAGGACAGGGTTGAACGGGGAGCTGTTTTTT	CASRTGLNGELFF
TRBJ1-4	NA	TRBV6-6	many	TGTGCCAGCAGTTACCCGCCGACAGTCGATAATGAAAAACTGTTTTTT	CASSYPPTVDNEKLFF
TRBJ1-2	NA	TRBV5-6	many	TGTGCCAGCAGCCTTCGGACAGCTAACTATGGCTACACCTTC	CASSLRTANYGYTF
TRBJ2-1	NA	TRBV6-5	NA	TGTGCCAGCAGTCACCAGGACTACAATGAGCAGTTCTTC	CASSHQDYNEQFF
TRBJ1-1	NA	TRBV11-2	NA	TGTGCCAGCAGCTTAGGTGTAGGGGCGTGGGGCACTGAAGCTTTCTTT	CASSLGVGAWGTEAFF
TRBJ1-2	NA	TRBV20-1	NA	NA	CSAPRRGRNEQFFGPRNYGYTF
TRBJ2-5	NA	TRBV11-3	many	TGTGCCAGCAGCTACGGGGGATCAGAGACCCAGTACTTC	CASSYGGSETQYF
TRBJ1-3	NA	TRBV2	NA	TGTGCCAGCACCCGGACCCTCACGGGAAGCACCATATATTTT	CASTRTLTGSTIYF
TRBJ2-7	TRBD2	TRBV5-1	medium-sized	TGCGCCAGCAGCCCAACTAGCGGAACCTACGAGCAGTACTTC	CASSPTSGTYEQYF
TRBJ2-2	TRBD2	TRBV2	NA	TGTGCCAGCTCCGGGACTACCAACACCGGGGAGCTGTTTTTT	CASSGTTNTGELFF
TRBJ2-7	NA	TRBV6-1	many	TGTGCCAGCCTATCAGTATTCGCGGGCGTCTACGAGCAGTACTTC	CASLSVFAGVYEQYF
TRBJ1-2	NA	TRBV28	many	TGTGCCAGCAGTTTAGGTGGTGGGAACTATGGCTACACCTTC	CASSLGGGNYGYTF
TRBJ1-4	NA	TRBV7-9	NA	TGTGCCAGCAGCTCTTGGGGCAGGGGAGCAACTAATGAAAAACTGTTTTTT	CASSSWGRGATNEKLFF